This T cell receptor (beta chain) is from a study of spatial heterogeneity in lung cancer (dated by TCRdb to the late 2010s). Regarding the study in general: More beta-chain than alpha-chain transcripts were consistently detected, likely reflecting higher beta-chain transcript abundance. In tumor regions, TCR transcript counts showed a strong correlation with a T cell transcriptional module score from matched bulk RNA-seq. In the raw uncorrected reads, each unique combination of TCR and UMI appeared more than ten times on average. In non-small cell lung cancer, the study made a quantitative comparison of TCR alpha and beta repertoires among multiple tumor regions, matched nontumor lung and blood. TCR repertoire features were related to nonsynonymous mutation counts determined by whole-exome sequencing of tumor tissue. At surgery, both alpha and beta chains were TCR-sequenced in 220 tumor regions, fewer than 65 matched nontumor lung samples and over 50 PBMC samples. Here is what the overall study found, with its caveats: Additional single-cell paired TCR alpha and beta sequencing was considered necessary to confirm, at a functional level, the hypothesis that regional TCRs recognize regional mutations. Counts of ubiquitous and regional expanded TCRs correlated with counts of ubiquitous and regional nonsynonymous mutations, respectively. A correlation was observed between the number of expanded intratumoral alpha and beta TCRs and the tumor nonsynonymous mutation count. TCR-seq coverage of tumor T cells was estimated at only approximately 7% for alpha chains and about 13% for beta chains.

This clonotype has at least ten counts. What this receptor recognizes is not known. The input lacks base qualities; no much larger clone sits a single base away. Per the germline V gene (reference sequence), DFQATT is the CDR1 and SNEGSKA is the CDR2. V was cut back by 6 bases and J by 1 base, leaving a gap of 13 bases between them. From the cysteine up to the phenylalanine, the CDR3 has a length of 14 residues. CDR3 DNA only is kept here, 42 bases in frame from base 1. Library method: 5' RACE. The sequencer was a NextSeq 500. The TCR library protocol attached a unique molecular identifier to each TCR cDNA molecule to allow correction of PCR and sequencing errors. The study's processing was this. TCR identification, UMI-based error correction and CDR3 extraction were performed with Decombinator tools. Expanded TCRs were defined as those above a frequency of 2 per 1,000, corresponding to the top 1% of the tumor frequency distribution. Expanded tumor TCRs statistically deemed absent (corrected P<0.05) from at least one tumor region were classed as regional, and all other expanded tumor TCRs were classed as ubiquitous. Each repertoire was subsampled 100 times to 5,000 TCRs, after which Renyi diversity was computed with the R vegan package. CDR3 similarity networks were constructed using string-kernel similarity of amino acid triplets, with links drawn between CDR3s whose pairwise similarity was above 0.82. TCRdb itself trimmed the public reads at Q25 with fastp, ran MiXCR and retained productive beta chains. Rows with a matching CDR3 protein are joined into one entry that keeps the most common DNA and genes. TCRdb's processing, not the authors', yielded these V and J calls. This sample holds about 13,000 distinct CDR3 sequences; about 4% were observed only once. In total, the top ten clones hold under 10% of the sample.

The time point label here, explained by the study, means: sample taken at primary tumor resection. The donors were more than 60 patients from the lung TRACERx cohort who had early-stage, untreated non-small cell lung cancer. Whole RNA extracted from tumor and nontumor lung tissue, or from cryopreserved PBMC samples, was used for TCR sequencing without cell sorting. Only patients with enough RNA available from two or more tumor regions were chosen for TCR sequencing. A lung pathologist reviewed the tumor and adjacent nontumor lung specimens before the specimens were selected. This clonotype originated in a male donor with early-stage non-small cell lung cancer. The specimen was lung tumor tissue, collected at surgery. The chain employs TRBV20-1 and TRBJ1-5; the D gene is perhaps TRBD1, on 6 matching bases. CDR3 sequence: CSANRAGSNQPQHF. The bases read TGCAGTGCGAACAGGGCTGGAAGCAATCAGCCCCAGCATTTT.